This T cell receptor beta chain is drawn from a study of beta chain features in type 1 diabetes. Study outcomes and limitations: When Type 1 diabetes patients were examined, their TCRB CDR3s proved moderately but significantly shorter in all four CD4+ subsets.

This clone appeared a few times. The antigen is unknown. This CDR3 comprises 13 residues. Trimming cost V 4 bases and J 2 bases, with 11 bases left between them. Germline values: CDR1 GTSNPN, CDR2 SVGIG (reference sequence). What was sequenced were expressed TCRB transcripts, since all of the isolated RNA had been reverse transcribed. Data came from immunoSEQ multiplex PCR; TCRdb stores just in-frame clones and leaves some out. Here the sample spans hundreds of thousands of clones, about 14% being singletons. This clonotype was obtained from a man younger than 35 with type 1 diabetes. The V gene is TRBV30, the J gene TRBJ1-2; weak D call: TRBD1 (5 bases). The sequencing input was naive CD4+ T cells from blood. The CDR3, as DNA: TGTGCCTGGAACGGGAAGGGGAACTATGGCTACACCTTC. The encoded protein is CAWNGKGNYGYTF.